A single sample is the source of the 30 T cell receptor beta chains below, sequenced in a study of monozygotic twins with inflammatory bowel disease. TCRdb derives one entry per CDR3 protein from the 5' RACE reads, leaving out DNA. This table holds around 410,000 distinct CDR3 sequences. Sequencing was performed on blood. Every receptor here comes from a human donor with ulcerative colitis or Crohn's disease, or a healthy co-twin of an affected twin (not recorded which).

The chain recombines TRBV7-9 with TRBJ2-7; TCRdb's D call, TRBD1, is unchecked because there is no DNA. Germline lookup yields CDR1 SEHNR and CDR2 FQNEAQ (reference sequence). The CDR3 covers 16 residues. CDR3 sequence: CASSLVDARSPYEQYF.

The chain links TRBV12-2 to TRBJ2-7; with no DNA, the TCRdb D assignment of TRBD1 cannot be verified. TRBV12-2 is a listed pseudogene. The CDR3 length is 16 residues. The chain's CDR3 is CASRLAQVPGDYEQYF.

The chain combines TRBV20-1 with TRBJ2-1; TCRdb lists TRBD2, though no DNA is available to test this call. CDR1 is DFQATT, CDR2 SNEGSKA, per germline (reference sequence). CDR3 length: 14 amino acids. This CDR3 is CSARGEGRNNEQFF.

The J gene is TRBJ2-5, the V gene TRBV5-8; TCRdb returns TRBD2, unconfirmable since there is no DNA. From germline, CDR1 is SGHTS and CDR2 YDEGEE. CDR3 length: 13 amino acids. Here the CDR3 reads CASGQLAWETQYF. Filled out from reference TRBV5-8 and TRBJ2-5, the complete variable domain reads EAGVTQSPTHLIKTRGQQATLRCSPISGHTSVYWYQQALGLGLQFLLWYDEGEERNRGNFPPRFSGRQFPNYSSELNVNALELEDSALYLCASGQLAWETQYFGPGTRLLVL.

V usage is TRBV11-2 and J usage is TRBJ1-1. The CDR3 is 14 amino acids. The germline gives CDR1 SGHAT, CDR2 FQNNGV. CDR3: CASSLDLWSGEAFF.

The chain carries TRBV7-9 and TRBJ1-2; the D call from TCRdb, TRBD1, cannot be confirmed without DNA. CDR1 is SEHNR and CDR2 is FQNEAQ in the germline V gene (reference sequence). The CDR3 is 14 amino acids. CDR3 residues: CASSLVGDNYGYTF.

V and J are TRBV6-2 or TRBV6-3 and TRBJ2-7; the TRBD2 assignment by TCRdb is unverifiable without DNA. The CDR3 has 16 amino acids. Per germline, CDR1 MNHEY and CDR2 SVGEGT. The CDR3 reads CASSPLRGVGTYEQYF.

The chain joins TRBV27 to TRBJ2-3. Germline values: CDR1 MNHEY, CDR2 SMNVEV (reference sequence). The CDR3 has 11 residues. The CDR3 here is CASTSGGTQYF.

The chain joins TRBV7-2 to TRBJ2-3; no DNA is available, so the TRBD1 call from TCRdb remains unchecked. The CDR3 spans 12 residues. Germline V lookup: CDR1 SGHTA, CDR2 FQGNSA. CDR3 loop: CASSSSGVTQYF.

The chain joins TRBV6-1 to TRBJ2-7. The germline V gene encodes CDR1 MNHNS and CDR2 SASEGT. CDR3 length: 13 residues. CDR3: CASSEGLHYEQYF.

The chain employs TRBV4-3 and TRBJ2-1; as DNA is missing, the TRBD2 call by TCRdb cannot be tested. Per germline, CDR1 LGHNA and CDR2 YSLEER. This CDR3 is 15 amino acids long. CDR3 sequence: CDSSQETSGSSMEFF.

The chain recombines TRBV9 with TRBJ2-3; checking the TCRdb D call of TRBD2 is not possible without DNA. The CDR3 runs 17 residues. Germline CDR1 and CDR2: SGDLS and YYNGEE. CDR3 amino acids: CASSGGSSGSRTDTQYF.

CDR3 amino acids: CASSSPSLATYEQYF. V and J are TRBV28 and TRBJ2-7; TCRdb picks TRBD2, but there is no DNA to check that call. Germline assignment: CDR1 MDHEN and CDR2 SYDVKM. This CDR3 is built from 15 residues.

V is TRBV20-1 and J is TRBJ2-2; there is no DNA to check the TCRdb D call of TRBD2. The V gene's germline CDR1 is DFQATT and CDR2 SNEGSKA (reference sequence). This CDR3 is built from 15 residues. The CDR3 is CSARDAAGFGGELFF.

This chain uses TRBV6-6 with TRBJ2-3; checking the TCRdb D call of TRBD1 is not possible without DNA. The length of the CDR3 is 14 residues. Germline V gene lookup returns CDR1 MNHNY and CDR2 SVGAGI (reference sequence). The CDR3 here is CASSHLQGAGTQYF.

V and J are TRBV29-1 and TRBJ2-7; TCRdb outputs TRBD2, but without DNA this stays unchecked. This CDR3 is built from 12 residues. Per the germline V gene, CDR1 is SQVTM and CDR2 is ANQGSEA. CDR3 amino acids: CSVQRGSYEQYF.

The gene calls are TRBV5-1 and TRBJ2-3; TCRdb proposes TRBD2, but this gene call is untestable without DNA. Germline V gene data show CDR1 as SGHRS and CDR2 as YFSETQ. This CDR3 region has 16 residues. The chain's CDR3 is CASSVLTSGSTDTQYF.

CDR3 amino acids: CASSFIAGTYNEQFF. V gene TRBV7-9 combines with J gene TRBJ2-1; the TRBD2 assignment by TCRdb is unverifiable without DNA. Germline assignment: CDR1 SEHNR and CDR2 FQNEAQ (reference sequence). The CDR3 is made up of 15 amino acids.

The chain uses TRBV5-1 and TRBJ2-7; TCRdb designates TRBD1, a call that cannot be tested without DNA. The germline V gene encodes CDR1 SGHRS and CDR2 YFSETQ. This CDR3 has 15 residues. The CDR3 loop reads CASSFFSEQPSEQYF.

This sequence joins TRBV28 and TRBJ1-1; TCRdb returns TRBD1, unconfirmable since there is no DNA. Germline V gene data show CDR1 as MDHEN and CDR2 as SYDVKM. The CDR3 consists of 15 residues. This chain's CDR3 is CASSLWQGAGTEAFF.

The chain combines TRBV10-3 with TRBJ2-3; TCRdb's assignment of TRBD1 cannot be checked, as there is no DNA. CDR3 length equals 17 residues. Germline CDR1 is ENHRY and CDR2 is SYGVKD. CDR3 region: CAISRGGGGSGTDTQYF.

The chain joins TRBV20-1 to TRBJ2-1; TCRdb selects TRBD1, and the lack of DNA leaves this call unchecked. The CDR3 spans 15 residues. Germline V lookup: CDR1 DFQATT, CDR2 SNEGSKA (reference sequence). CDR3 loop: CSAPLFGAPYNEQFF.

V is TRBV6-5 and J is TRBJ2-7; the TRBD1 assignment by TCRdb is unverifiable without DNA. The CDR3 sequence is 14 residues long. The germline CDR1 and CDR2 sequences are MNHEY and SVGAGI. CDR3 protein: CASSNDPGFYEQYF.

V usage is TRBV7-2 and J usage is TRBJ1-1; no DNA is available, so the TRBD1 call from TCRdb remains unchecked. The CDR3 consists of 14 residues. Germline CDR1 SGHTA, CDR2 FQGNSA. CDR3 region: CASSSKGAATEAFF.

This sequence joins TRBV6-2 or TRBV6-3 and TRBJ1-2. The CDR3 is made up of 12 amino acids. Germline loops: CDR1 MNHEY, CDR2 SVGEGT. CDR3 sequence reads: CASSKTNYGYTF.

The CDR3 is CASSQYSGAFVNYGYTF. The V gene is TRBV3-1, the J gene TRBJ1-2; absent DNA, TCRdb's TRBD1 call cannot be checked. Germline V gene sequence: CDR1 LGHDT, CDR2 YNNKEL (reference sequence). The CDR3 contains 17 residues. The entire variable domain, with the rest obtained from reference TRBV3-1 and TRBJ1-2, is as follows: DTAVSQTPKYLVTQMGNDKSIKCEQNLGHDTMYWYKQDSKKFLKIMFSYNNKELIINETVPNRFSPKSPDKAHLNLHINSLELGDSAVYFCASSQYSGAFVNYGYTFGSGTRLTVV.

The J gene is TRBJ1-3, the V gene TRBV7-2; TCRdb lists TRBD1, though no DNA is available to test this call. The V gene's germline CDR1 is SGHTA and CDR2 FQGNSA. This CDR3 contains 14 residues. CDR3: CASSRGDSGNTIYF.

The CDR3 here is CSGLGLGGELFF. The chain couples TRBV20-1 to TRBJ2-2. CDR1 and CDR2 from the germline V gene are DFQATT and SNEGSKA (reference sequence). The CDR3 has 12 residues.

The chain carries TRBV6-5 and TRBJ1-2. The CDR3 is 15 amino acids. Germline CDR1 reads MNHEY; CDR2 reads SVGAGI. The CDR3: CASSPLSPTGYGYTF.

The chain joins TRBV20-1 to TRBJ2-7. This CDR3 has 13 residues. Germline V CDR1 and CDR2: DFQATT, SNEGSKA (reference sequence). CDR3 sequence reads: CSATTYSTYEQYF.